The present T cell receptor beta chain was sequenced within a study of cytomegalovirus exposure and HLA in healthy donors. The PCR contained 60 Vbeta and 13 Jbeta primers. The table came from immunoSEQ multiplex PCR; TCRdb's copy has only in-frame clones and leaves some out. The profile shows about 300,000 clones, roughly 89% of them singletons. Trimming left V 2 bases short and J 2 bases short, with 13 bases between. This CDR3 is 15 amino acids long. Germline V gene lookup returns CDR1 SNHLY and CDR2 FYNNEI. This TCR was sampled from a man in his forties in good health and CMV-seropositive. Sequencing was performed on PBMCs. V usage is TRBV2 and J usage is TRBJ2-7; D gene uncertain. CDR3: CASSERVKSPYEQYF. In nucleotides, the CDR3 is TGTGCCAGCAGTGAACGGGTCAAAAGTCCCTACGAGCAGTACTTC.